This T cell receptor (beta chain) emerged from a study of cytomegalovirus exposure and HLA in healthy donors (dated by TCRdb to about 2017). Regarding the research as a whole: According to an earlier analysis of around 600 of the donors, 150 million to 200 million T cells yielded 100 million or so unique TCR beta sequences and about 300 Gb of sequence data. Of the approximately 400 genotyped donors, approximately 83% fell in the genetic ancestry cluster associated with self-reported Caucasian donors. Alongside the repertoire data, information on donor age, sex, ethnicity and CMV serostatus was compiled. Five DR-DQ haplotypes were treated as single units for association and clustering because of strong linkage in the cohort. Roughly 300 gigabases of sequencing data and around 87 million unique TCR sequences were included in an early release covering about 620 HLA-typed donors. In an earlier analysis of 550 to 700 of the donors, high-throughput TCR beta sequencing was used to judge whether each TCR beta V gene segment behaved as functional or pseudogenic. In the later analysis, no new phenotypic data were used to find candidate immune exposures; instead, reliance was placed on TCR beta sequences and their occurrence across donors. The number of donors typed differed by locus, with roughly 620-630 for A, B, C, DRB1 and DQB1, roughly 520 for DQA1, some 570 for DPA1, and around 450 for DPB1. The study was designed to test whether signatures of past pathogen exposure could be identified by cataloging public T cell receptors. High-throughput TCR immunosequencing, statistical association of individual TCRs with disease status, and machine learning were combined to predict cytomegalovirus infection status. A later analysis re-analyzed previously published TCR beta repertoires from approximately 670 donors and added high-resolution HLA genotyping to study TCR occurrence patterns. The study profiled the T cell repertoires of approximately 700 subjects by immunosequencing and related them to cytomegalovirus serostatus. Among some 400 genotyped donors of the cohort, an average of roughly 230,000 unique TCR beta nucleotide sequences was sequenced per donor, of which about 19% were non-productive. Both class I and class II loci were covered by HLA typing, at four-digit resolution. Genome-wide SNP genotypes for about three fifths of the roughly 700 donors were used in a later genetic analysis, which treated that subset as a discovery cohort. Besides the first cohort of under 700 subjects, a separate validation cohort made up of roughly 120 different subjects was used. Every discovery cohort repertoire had been produced on one sequencing platform. Findings and caveats that apply to the study as a whole: In a later analysis, around 15,000 TCR beta sequences were associated with specific HLA alleles at a false discovery rate of 0.05. Presence/absence analyses assumed roughly uniform sequencing depth across donors, an assumption that may not hold. Most TCR sequences were observed very rarely across donors, whereas some public TCRs were present in many individuals. According to the authors, the approach could potentially be generalized to other disease states and immunological phenotypes. Most CMV-associated TCR beta chains appeared to be HLA-restricted in a later analysis, and the HLA associations seemed to be driven largely by CMV exposure. A further reported finding was that TCR beta sequences accurately predicted the HLA-A and HLA-B alleles for most subjects in the first cohort. V-gene and J-gene trimming of TCR beta chains was associated with a missense DCLRE1C variant in a later genetic analysis, and the association was replicated in an independent cohort. Broadly in line with IMGT annotations, most TCR beta V segments showed up in productive rearrangements about 87% or about 30% of the time in an earlier analysis of 587 of the donors. In vitro tests confirmed that a few of the cytomegalovirus-associated TCR beta chains recognize cytomegalovirus antigens. Compared with equally common non-associated chains, HLA-associated TCR beta chains in a later analysis were more clonally expanded and had lower generation probabilities. A later genetic analysis reported fewer N-insertions in productive TCRs among donors in an Asian-associated ancestry cluster than the roughly 700-donor mean. A group of highly shared sequence variants was considered likely to be a technical artifact of the sequencing pipeline. Only TCR beta chains were sequenced in this cohort, and the absence of alpha or paired-chain data limited detectable features. Because counts were too low, about 18 rarely observed V segments, including chromosome 9 orphons, were excluded from the earlier analysis of some 540 of the donors. According to a later analysis, TCR association rates differed among HLA loci, with DRB1 alleles showing the most associated TCRs and HLA-C alleles showing the fewest. Linkage disequilibrium might explain the correlated functional status among segregating V segments, but an unknown experimental factor could not be ruled out. Strong co-occurrence of HLA alleles, especially DR and DQ, made assigning TCR associations to individual alleles difficult. A later analysis reported that several top co-occurrence clusters appeared linked to parvovirus B19, influenza, CMV and Epstein-Barr virus. For the cohort, immune exposure information was limited to CMV serostatus. Because some donors lacked HLA typing at each locus, the association tests relied only on the typed subset. The study gave a list of 150 to 200 TCR beta chains associated with cytomegalovirus. The classifier was reported to diagnose cytomegalovirus status with high specificity and sensitivity in both the original cohort and the validation cohort.

In regard to this clone: Its antigen specificity is not known.

Libraries were prepared through the immunoSEQ multiplex PCR assay. A mixture of 60 forward primers for TCR Vbeta segments and 13 reverse primers for TCR Jbeta segments was used in the multiplex PCR. Amplification of the CDR3 region of rearranged TCR beta genes was performed with a multiplex PCR assay on genomic DNA. Amplified TCR beta libraries were sequenced as 87-base-pair reads on the Illumina HiSeq System. On the study's bioinformatics: A later analysis tallied roughly 80 million unique TCR beta chains across the approximately 670 repertoires, and some 12 million of those chains were shared by two or more donors. To remove PCR and sequencing errors, raw reads were error-corrected and collapsed into unique sequences using a nearest-neighbor algorithm that merged closely related sequences. CDR3 sequences were aligned to IMGT reference sequences to assign V, D and J gene segments. Each retained sequence needed at least a six-nucleotide match to both a V gene segment and a J gene segment. A rearrangement was called productive if the CDR3 had no stop codons and remained in frame with V and J, and every other rearrangement was called non-productive. CDR3 was defined according to IMGT convention as the region running from the second conserved V-encoded cysteine to the conserved J-encoded phenylalanine. The earlier analysis of about 500 of the donors excluded sequences that lacked an unambiguous match to a single V gene segment. An earlier analysis of around 600 of the donors classified V segments as functional when productive rearrangements were above 56.7% and as segregating when the standard deviation between donors was above 5%. A statistical classification framework was built to diagnose cytomegalovirus status from the catalog of TCR beta chain sequences. In a later analysis, TCR nucleotide sequences were compared against IMGT/GENE-DB human TR gene sequences so that V and J genes could be assigned. The TCRdist pipeline was used in a later analysis to assign CDR3 sequences and most-parsimonious VDJ recombination scenarios. In a later analysis, each TCR beta chain was defined by its CDR3 amino acid sequence together with its V-gene family, and reads lacking a unique V-gene family were excluded. As a way to deal with suspected cross-contamination and a sequencing artifact, a later analysis dropped approximately 590 nucleotide sequences that were highly shared and had low generation probability. In a later analysis, a clonal expansion index was calculated for each public chain from normalized within-repertoire ranks of inferred template counts. Generation probabilities in a later analysis came from a VDJ recombination model fitted to out-of-frame rearrangements, and those results were checked against IGoR. A later analysis scored TCR-TCR, TCR-HLA and TCR-CMV co-occurrence with hypergeometric tests, applying a repertoire-size bias correction to TCR pairs. In a later analysis, false discovery rates were estimated by permuting HLA or CMV assignments 20 times. In a later analysis, co-occurring TCRs were grouped using DBSCAN, with TCRdist sequence similarity added in when clustering inside HLA-allele-positive subsets. Repertoires with fewer than 30,000 or more than 120,000 public chains, plus five repertoires with anomalous nucleotide sharing, were excluded from co-occurrence clustering. TCRdb holds this immuneACCESS table with in-frame rearrangements only. Some clones are missing; in checked studies, unresolved V genes explain under half, and the rest has no known cause. Clonal size and the V and J genes are those of that table, whereas D and trimming came from the DNA. The sample's own table lists around 140,000 clones. The ten largest account for 2% to 2.5% of the sample.

The cohort consisted of approximately 690 healthy bone marrow donors. All cohort members were sampled while nominally healthy, although unrecorded immune exposures were likely present. The donor tested CMV seronegative and was one of the 352 seronegative cohort members. Every donor gave a peripheral blood sample, and the peripheral blood mononuclear cells from that sample were used for TCR beta sequencing. Genomic DNA was extracted from the blood cell samples with the Qiagen DNeasy Blood Extraction Kit. Sequencing input: PBMCs. The sequence was collected from a woman aged 18 to 35 in good health and CMV-seronegative.

CDR3 protein: CASSAAETGYTEAFF. At the DNA level, the sequence is TGCGCCAGCAGCGCCGCCGAGACAGGGTACACTGAAGCTTTCTTT. Recombination joined TRBV5-1 with TRBJ1-1; 7 bases in the junction line up with TRBD1. As encoded in the germline V gene, CDR1 is SGHRS while CDR2 is YFSETQ. Germline trimming amounts to 4 bases on V and 3 bases on J, with 9 as the count of junction bases outside the gene matches. Taken from cysteine to phenylalanine, the CDR3 has 15 residues. Only the CDR3 region is kept as DNA, spanning 45 bases read in frame from base 1.